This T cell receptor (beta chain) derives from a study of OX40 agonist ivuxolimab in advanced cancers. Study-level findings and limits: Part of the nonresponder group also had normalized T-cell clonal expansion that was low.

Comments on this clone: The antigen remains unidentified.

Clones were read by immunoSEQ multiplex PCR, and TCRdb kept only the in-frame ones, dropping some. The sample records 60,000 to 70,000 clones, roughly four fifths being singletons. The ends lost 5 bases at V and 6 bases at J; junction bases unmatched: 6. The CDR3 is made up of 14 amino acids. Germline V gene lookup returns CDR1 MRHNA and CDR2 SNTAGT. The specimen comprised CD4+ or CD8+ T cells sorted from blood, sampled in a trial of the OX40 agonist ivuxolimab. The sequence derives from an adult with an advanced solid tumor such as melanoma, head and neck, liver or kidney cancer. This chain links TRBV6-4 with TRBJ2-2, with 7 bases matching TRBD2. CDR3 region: CASSSGNWAGELFF. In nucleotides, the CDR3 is TGTGCCAGCAGTAGCGGGAATTGGGCCGGGGAGCTGTTTTTT.